This T cell receptor (beta chain) was identified during a study of blood T cells in healthy people across ages. This clonotype was counted ten times or more. The germline CDR1 and CDR2 sequences are MNHEY and SMNVEV (reference sequence). Trimming left V 8 bases short and J 1 base short, with 24 bases between. CDR3 length: 18 amino acids. Through a sample-barcoded 5' primer and a J-beta primer mix, a second PCR was run for roughly 7 to 12 cycles. Each CDR3 protein is one row after TCRdb ran MiXCR on the 5' RACE reads. Here the sample spans 650,000 to 800,000 distinct CDR3 sequences, approximately 52% being singletons.

This receptor was obtained from a woman of 80 years or more in good health. The sample was blood. The chain employs TRBV27 and TRBJ2-1; D gene ambiguous. Here the CDR3 DNA reads TGTGCCAGCGCAAAAAGGCTAACTCAAATCGTATCCTACAATGAGCAGTTCTTC. This gives the protein CASAKRLTQIVSYNEQFF.